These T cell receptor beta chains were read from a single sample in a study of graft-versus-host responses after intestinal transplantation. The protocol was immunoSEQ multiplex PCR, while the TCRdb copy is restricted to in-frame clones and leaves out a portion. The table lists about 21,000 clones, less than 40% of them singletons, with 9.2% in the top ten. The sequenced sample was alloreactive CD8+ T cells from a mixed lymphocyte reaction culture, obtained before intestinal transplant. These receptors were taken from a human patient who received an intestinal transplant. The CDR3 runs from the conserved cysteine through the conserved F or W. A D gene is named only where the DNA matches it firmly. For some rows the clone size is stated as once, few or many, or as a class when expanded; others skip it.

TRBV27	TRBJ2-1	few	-	TGTGCCAGCAGTTTATTCCCCTTGGGTTACAATGAGCAGTTCTTC	CASSLFPLGYNEQFF
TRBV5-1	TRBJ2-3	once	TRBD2	TGCGCCAGCAGCTTGGACCCAAGACTAGCGGGGGGCATTGATACGCAGTATTTT	CASSLDPRLAGGIDTQYF
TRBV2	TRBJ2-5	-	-	TGTGCCAGCAGTGAATGGCCTAGGGAGACCCAGTACTTC	CASSEWPRETQYF
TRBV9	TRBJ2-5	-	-	TGTGCCAGCAGCGGACTAGAAGAGACCCAGTACTTC	CASSGLEETQYF
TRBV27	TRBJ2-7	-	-	TGTGCCAGCAGTTTCGGCGTCCCTAGCTCCTACGAGCAGTACTTC	CASSFGVPSSYEQYF
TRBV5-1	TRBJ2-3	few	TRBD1	TGCGCCAGCAGCACGGGACAGGGAGGCACAGATACGCAGTATTTT	CASSTGQGGTDTQYF
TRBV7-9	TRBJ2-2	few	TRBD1	TGTGCCAGCAGTCGGACAGGGCTGGACACCGGGGAGCTGTTTTTT	CASSRTGLDTGELFF
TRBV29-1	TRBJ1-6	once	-	TGCAGCGTTGAGCCCCTCGGTGATTCACCCCTCCACTTT	CSVEPLGDSPLHF
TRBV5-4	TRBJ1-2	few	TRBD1	TGTGCCAGCAGCCTCGCGGGACAGGACTATGGCTACACCTTC	CASSLAGQDYGYTF
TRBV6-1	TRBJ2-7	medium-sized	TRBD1	TGTGCCAGTATGGGACAGAACTACGAGCAGTACTTC	CASMGQNYEQYF
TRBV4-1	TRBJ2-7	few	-	TGTGCCAGCAGCCAAGATCCAGGGAGCTCCTACGAGCAGTACTTC	CASSQDPGSSYEQYF
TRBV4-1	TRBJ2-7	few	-	TGTGCCAGCAGCCAAAACAGGGTCTCCTACGAGCAGTACTTC	CASSQNRVSYEQYF
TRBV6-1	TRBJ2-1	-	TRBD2	TGTGCCAGCAGTGGGCCCCTTCCTTGGACTAGCGGGAGTTTTGAGCAGTTCTTC	CASSGPLPWTSGSFEQFF
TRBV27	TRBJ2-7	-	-	TGTGCCAGCAGTTCTAGCTACGAGCAGTACTTC	CASSSSYEQYF
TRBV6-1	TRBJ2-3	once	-	TGTGCCAGCAGTGGCTGGAGGGGCACAGATACGCAGTATTTT	CASSGWRGTDTQYF
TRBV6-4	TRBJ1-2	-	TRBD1	TGTGCCAGCAGTGACTCGATTGGGACAGGGTATGGCTACACCTTC	CASSDSIGTGYGYTF
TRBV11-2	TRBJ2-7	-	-	TGTGCCAGCAGCTTAGAATCCTTTCTGGAGCAGTACTTC	CASSLESFLEQYF
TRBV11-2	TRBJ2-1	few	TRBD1	TGTGCCAGCAGCGCCACCCCCGGGACAGAAATCTACAATGAGCAGTTCTTC	CASSATPGTEIYNEQFF
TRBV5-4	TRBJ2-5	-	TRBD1	TGTGCCAGCACCCCGGGACAGGGGGAAGAGACCCAGTACTTC	CASTPGQGEETQYF
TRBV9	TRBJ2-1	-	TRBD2	TGTGCCAGCAGCGGAGGGGCTAGCGGGATCAATGAGCAGTTCTTC	CASSGGASGINEQFF
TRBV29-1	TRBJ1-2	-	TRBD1	TGCAGCGTTGAAGGGGACAGGTACGTCGACTATGGCTACACCTTC	CSVEGDRYVDYGYTF
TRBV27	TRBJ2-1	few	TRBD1	TGTGCCAGCAGTTTATGGGGACAGTCCGGGGAGCAGTTCTTC	CASSLWGQSGEQFF
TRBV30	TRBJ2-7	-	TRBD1	TGTGCCTACCAGGGACAGTCCTACGAGCAGTACTTC	CAYQGQSYEQYF
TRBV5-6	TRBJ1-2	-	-	TGTGCCAGCAGCTTGGCCTTCAGGCGGGGCTACACCTTC	CASSLAFRRGYTF
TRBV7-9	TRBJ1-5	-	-	TGTGCCAGCAGCTTAGCGGCCTCTCAGCCCCAGCATTTT	CASSLAASQPQHF
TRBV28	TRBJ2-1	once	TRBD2	TGTGCCAGCAATTTACCGGGACTAGCGGGAGATTCCTACAATGAGCAGTTCTTC	CASNLPGLAGDSYNEQFF
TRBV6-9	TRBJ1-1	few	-	TGTGCCAGCAGCAACACGAACACTGAAGCTTTCTTT	CASSNTNTEAFF
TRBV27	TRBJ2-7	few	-	TGTGCCAGCAGTTTATCCACCCGGGTTGGGGAGCAGTACTTC	CASSLSTRVGEQYF